A selection of T cell receptor beta chains follows, all from one sample in a study of a mutant IDH1 vaccine in newly diagnosed glioma. These receptors are not linked to any known antigen. Only in-frame clones appear in the TCRdb table, and some are missing; sequencing was by immunoSEQ multiplex PCR. The data hold 110,000 or so clones, with 90% observed a single time. The source material was PBMCs, sampled from a glioma patient whose treatment included an IDH1 peptide vaccine. All receptors come from a woman aged 45-65 years with glioma. Each CDR3 is given with its conserved first and last residue. Each record gives: clone size, J gene, V gene, D gene, CDR3 DNA, CDR3 protein. The D gene is left open where the match is weak. Clone size is given for some rows only: seen once, a few or many times, or a class if the clone is expanded.

abundance: NA; j_gene: TRBJ2-1; v_gene: TRBV6-6; d_gene: TRBD2; CDR3nt: TGTGCCAGCAGTCCGGGGGGTGAGCAGTTCTTC; CDR3aa: CASSPGGEQFF
abundance: few; j_gene: TRBJ1-1; v_gene: TRBV5-4; d_gene: TRBD1; CDR3nt: TGTGCCAGCAGCCTGGACAGGAGCAACACTGAAGCTTTCTTT; CDR3aa: CASSLDRSNTEAFF
abundance: NA; j_gene: TRBJ2-1; v_gene: TRBV7-3; d_gene: NA; CDR3nt: TGTGCCAGCAGCTCGTTCGGACGGGACCCCTCCTACAATGAGCAGTTCTTC; CDR3aa: CASSSFGRDPSYNEQFF
abundance: NA; j_gene: TRBJ1-5; v_gene: TRBV27; d_gene: NA; CDR3nt: TGTGCCAGCAGTCCCCTAGTAGGGCAGGGGAGCAATCAGCCCCAGCATTTT; CDR3aa: CASSPLVGQGSNQPQHF
abundance: NA; j_gene: TRBJ2-7; v_gene: TRBV6-5; d_gene: TRBD2; CDR3nt: TGTGCCAGCAGCCAGGGCGGCGGGAGGCAGTACTTC; CDR3aa: CASSQGGGRQYF
abundance: NA; j_gene: TRBJ1-5; v_gene: TRBV6-5; d_gene: TRBD1; CDR3nt: TGTGCCAGCAGTCCCAGGGGGTTTAATCAGCCCCAGCATTTT; CDR3aa: CASSPRGFNQPQHF
abundance: NA; j_gene: TRBJ2-2; v_gene: TRBV29-1; d_gene: TRBD1; CDR3nt: TGCAGCGCCCTAGGACAGGGTAACACCGGGGAGCTGTTTTTT; CDR3aa: CSALGQGNTGELFF
abundance: NA; j_gene: TRBJ1-1; v_gene: TRBV4-2; d_gene: NA; CDR3nt: TGTGCCAGCAGCCAAGGGGGGGAAGCTTTCTTT; CDR3aa: CASSQGGEAFF
abundance: NA; j_gene: TRBJ1-3; v_gene: TRBV4-2; d_gene: TRBD1; CDR3nt: TGTGCCAGCAGCCACTCGACAGGGTCTGGAAACACCATATATTTT; CDR3aa: CASSHSTGSGNTIYF
abundance: once; j_gene: TRBJ2-7; v_gene: TRBV6-6; d_gene: NA; CDR3nt: TGTGCCAGCAGCATTGGAGGGGGGCCCTACGAGCAGTACTTC; CDR3aa: CASSIGGGPYEQYF
abundance: NA; j_gene: TRBJ2-1; v_gene: TRBV7-3; d_gene: TRBD2; CDR3nt: TGTGCCAGCAGCCCCGGGGGGGCGCAAAGCTCCTACAATGAGCAGTTCTTC; CDR3aa: CASSPGGAQSSYNEQFF
abundance: once; j_gene: TRBJ1-4; v_gene: TRBV7-9; d_gene: NA; CDR3nt: TGTGCCAGCAGCTCCCATGCAATTCAGGGCTTTGATGAAAAACTGTTTTTT; CDR3aa: CASSSHAIQGFDEKLFF
abundance: NA; j_gene: TRBJ2-1; v_gene: TRBV10-3; d_gene: NA; CDR3nt: TGTGCCATCAGTGAGTCGACGGGGCTAGCCTATGAGCAGTTCTTC; CDR3aa: CAISESTGLAYEQFF
abundance: NA; j_gene: TRBJ1-1; v_gene: TRBV28; d_gene: NA; CDR3nt: TGTGCCAGCAGTTTGGACGGGGTAACTGAAGCTTTCTTT; CDR3aa: CASSLDGVTEAFF
abundance: NA; j_gene: TRBJ2-7; v_gene: TRBV2; d_gene: TRBD2; CDR3nt: TGTGCCAGCAGAGAGCGGGAGGCCACTTCCCAGCAGTACTTC; CDR3aa: CASREREATSQQYF
abundance: NA; j_gene: TRBJ2-1; v_gene: TRBV7-9; d_gene: NA; CDR3nt: TGTGCCACGCGGACCCTTTACAATGAGCAGTTCTTC; CDR3aa: CATRTLYNEQFF
abundance: NA; j_gene: TRBJ2-5; v_gene: TRBV10-3; d_gene: TRBD2; CDR3nt: TGTGCCATCAGTGCCCAGCTAGCGGGGTCCCAAGAGACCCAGTACTTC; CDR3aa: CAISAQLAGSQETQYF
abundance: NA; j_gene: TRBJ2-3; v_gene: TRBV5-1; d_gene: NA; CDR3nt: TGCGCCAGCAGCTTGGCCGATCGTGTCACAGATACGCAGTATTTT; CDR3aa: CASSLADRVTDTQYF
abundance: NA; j_gene: TRBJ2-2; v_gene: TRBV5-8; d_gene: TRBD2; CDR3nt: TGTGCCAGCAGGTTTCGACTAGCAGCTCAGACCGGGGAGCTGTTTTTT; CDR3aa: CASRFRLAAQTGELFF
abundance: NA; j_gene: TRBJ1-1; v_gene: TRBV9; d_gene: NA; CDR3nt: TGTGCCAGCAGCCTACTAAGGAACACTGAAGCTTTCTTT; CDR3aa: CASSLLRNTEAFF
abundance: NA; j_gene: TRBJ1-1; v_gene: TRBV2; d_gene: NA; CDR3nt: TGTGCCAGCCCCGGCGCGGGACCCTGGCAAGCTTTCTTT; CDR3aa: CASPGAGPWQAFF
abundance: NA; j_gene: TRBJ2-7; v_gene: TRBV11-3; d_gene: TRBD1; CDR3nt: TGTGCCAGCAGCTCGGGGACAGGGGGAGGTTACGAGCAGTACTTC; CDR3aa: CASSSGTGGGYEQYF
abundance: NA; j_gene: TRBJ1-4; v_gene: TRBV9; d_gene: NA; CDR3nt: TGTGCCAGCAGGCCAGGCAATTTCTCGACTAATGAAAAACTGTTTTTT; CDR3aa: CASRPGNFSTNEKLFF
abundance: NA; j_gene: TRBJ2-7; v_gene: TRBV30; d_gene: NA; CDR3nt: TGTGCCTGGAGCTTAGGGGGGACCTACGAGCAGTACTTC; CDR3aa: CAWSLGGTYEQYF
abundance: NA; j_gene: TRBJ2-1; v_gene: TRBV27; d_gene: NA; CDR3nt: TGTGCCAGCAGTCGTAACAATGAGCAGTTCTTC; CDR3aa: CASSRNNEQFF
abundance: NA; j_gene: TRBJ1-5; v_gene: TRBV6-1; d_gene: NA; CDR3nt: TGTGCCAGCAGTGAAAACGGATTCAGCAATCAGCCCCAGCATTTT; CDR3aa: CASSENGFSNQPQHF
abundance: once; j_gene: TRBJ2-4; v_gene: TRBV23-1; d_gene: NA; CDR3nt: TGCGCCAGCAGTCCATTACCAACAGGATGTGATGGCATTCAGTACTTC; CDR3aa: CASSPLPTGCDGIQYF
abundance: NA; j_gene: TRBJ1-2; v_gene: TRBV28; d_gene: NA; CDR3nt: TGTGCCAGCAGTTTAGGGGATAACTATGGCTACACCTTC; CDR3aa: CASSLGDNYGYTF
abundance: NA; j_gene: TRBJ2-5; v_gene: TRBV21-1; d_gene: NA; CDR3nt: TGTGCCAGCGGGTCCTCCGGGACTAGCGTCTTGGCGCAGTACTTC; CDR3aa: CASGSSGTSVLAQYF
abundance: NA; j_gene: TRBJ1-2; v_gene: TRBV15; d_gene: NA; CDR3nt: TGTGCCACCAGCAGAGATCTCCCGGGAGGCTATGGCTACACCTTC; CDR3aa: CATSRDLPGGYGYTF
abundance: NA; j_gene: TRBJ2-1; v_gene: TRBV6-5; d_gene: TRBD2; CDR3nt: TGTGCCAGCAGTCCGGGGGGTGAGCAGTTCTTC; CDR3aa: CASSPGGEQFF
abundance: NA; j_gene: TRBJ1-3; v_gene: TRBV28; d_gene: NA; CDR3nt: TGTGCCAGCAGTCCAAGGGTCAGGGGAGTCGGAAACACCATATATTTT; CDR3aa: CASSPRVRGVGNTIYF